These 24 T cell receptor beta chains were sequenced from one sample in a study of blood T cell repertoires in COVID-19 (dated by TCRdb to 2018 to 2020). Receptor amplification or capture employed the immunoSEQ multiplex PCR assay. Here the immuneACCESS table is served through TCRdb, limited to in-frame sequences with V and J called. Missing clones are a known gap in these copies; in checked studies unresolved V genes cover under half, and the rest lacks a known reason. The sample table holds about 440,000 clones, of which around 88% were seen once. The ten largest make up around 4.5% of the sample. The sequencing sample was made of peripheral blood. The receptor set was obtained from a woman in her twenties or thirties with acute or convalescent COVID-19.

This clone was observed a handful of times. At the DNA level, this CDR3 is encoded by other sequences in the same sample as well. The rearrangement uses TRBV3-1 (or the pseudogene TRBV3-2) and TRBJ2-1; D might be TRBD1 (5 bases). Germline-derived CDR1 and CDR2 are LGHDT and YNNKEL (reference sequence). V gave up 2 bases and J gave up 4 bases, with 6 bases separating them. The CDR3 spans 13 residues. The CDR3 DNA sequence: TGTGCCAGCAGCCAAAGGGGATACAATGAGCAGTTCTTC. Translated: CASSQRGYNEQFF.

V usage is TRBV7-3 and J usage is TRBJ2-7; the D is unclear. The CDR3 has 13 amino acids. Germline CDR1 and CDR2: SGHTA and FQGTGA. The V gene lost 5 bases and the J gene lost 5 bases, with 13 bases spanning the gap. CDR3 loop: CASSPQLGDEQYF. The CDR3 nucleotides read TGTGCCAGCAGCCCCCAGCTCGGAGACGAGCAGTACTTC.

CDR3 DNA: TGTGCCAGCAGAACTCAAAACAGGGTAACTAATGAAAAACTGTTTTTT. Translated: CASRTQNRVTNEKLFF. The chain carries TRBV2 and TRBJ1-4; a possible D gene is TRBD1 (6 bases). Per the germline V gene, CDR1 is SNHLY and CDR2 is FYNNEI. The CDR3 spans 16 residues. V was pared by 6 bases and J by 1 base, with 15 bases between. Full variable domain (outside the CDR3, taken from reference TRBV2 and TRBJ1-4): EPEVTQTPSHQVTQMGQEVILRCVPISNHLYFYWYRQILGQKVEFLVSFYNNEISEKSEIFDDQFSVERPDGSNFTLKIRSTKLEDSAMYFCASRTQNRVTNEKLFFGSGTQLSVL.

The chain couples TRBV9 to TRBJ2-3; 7 bases are shared with TRBD1. V was clipped by 4 bases and J by 7 bases; unmatched bases: 9. The V gene's germline CDR1 is SGDLS and CDR2 YYNGEE. The CDR3 length is 14 residues. The CDR3 loop reads CASSPQGEGYTQYF. Here the CDR3 DNA reads TGTGCCAGCAGCCCCCAGGGGGAAGGATATACGCAGTATTTT.

This clone was picked up one time. The V gene is TRBV4-2, the J gene TRBJ2-3; weak D call: TRBD2 (6 bases). V was trimmed by 4 bases and J by 1 base, leaving 21 bases between them. There are 18 residues in the CDR3. Germline values: CDR1 LGHNA, CDR2 YNFKEQ. CDR3 nucleotide sequence: TGTGCCAGCAGCCCTGCTGCGGGGCAGCTCACAGGCACAGATACGCAGTATTTT. This encodes CASSPAAGQLTGTDTQYF.

With respect to this clone: This sample includes further DNA sequences coding for the same CDR3. CDR3 protein: CASSFGGEETQYF. Here the CDR3 DNA reads TGTGCCAGCAGTTTCGGCGGGGAAGAGACCCAGTACTTC. V usage is TRBV28 and J usage is TRBJ2-5; a weak D match, TRBD2 (6 bases). There are 13 residues in the CDR3. Trimming cost V 3 bases and J 3 bases, with 8 bases left between them. Per the germline V gene, CDR1 is MDHEN and CDR2 is SYDVKM.

A few counts support this clone. The chain employs TRBV7-3 and TRBJ2-2, with 9 bases matching TRBD2. CDR1 SGHTA and CDR2 FQGTGA come from the germline V gene. V shed 3 bases, J shed 3 bases, and the junction held 8 bases outside the gene matches. The CDR3 is made up of 17 amino acids. CDR3 nucleotide sequence: TGTGCCAGCAGCTTGGACGCTAGCGGGGCCTACACCGGGGAGCTGTTTTTT. This codes for CASSLDASGAYTGELFF.

The chain recombines TRBV29-1 with TRBJ2-7; 8 bases map to TRBD1. Trimming took 4 bases from V and 1 from J; bases not matched to a gene: 9. CDR1 and CDR2 from the germline V gene are SQVTM and ANQGSEA. The CDR3 has 15 residues. CDR3 in amino acids: CSVGVRTGISYEQYF. CDR3 nucleotide sequence: TGCAGCGTTGGTGTCCGGACAGGGATATCCTACGAGCAGTACTTC.

The V and J genes are TRBV4-1 and TRBJ2-7, with 8 bases fitting TRBD1. In germline, CDR1 is MGHRA, CDR2 YSYEKL. This CDR3 has 15 residues. The V segment lost 4 bases and the J segment 3 bases; nucleotides outside the gene matches: 8. The CDR3 is CASSRLTGVYYEQYF. The DNA of the CDR3 is TGCGCCAGCAGCCGACTGACAGGGGTATACTACGAGCAGTACTTC.

The chain joins TRBV5-5 to TRBJ1-5; maybe TRBD1 (5 bases). The V end was cut by 3 bases, the J end by 5 bases, with 18 bases between. The CDR3 runs 16 residues. Germline CDR1 is SGHKS and CDR2 is YYEKEE (reference sequence). The DNA of the CDR3 is TGTGCCAGCAGCTCCCGGGGAGGGGTAATTGATCAGCCCCAGCATTTT. This gives the protein CASSSRGGVIDQPQHF.

This rearrangement joins TRBV27 to TRBJ2-1; perhaps TRBD1 as D (7 bases). CDR3 length equals 15 residues. The V end was cut by 6 bases, the J end by 2 bases, with 14 bases between. CDR1 is MNHEY, CDR2 SMNVEV, per germline (reference sequence). The CDR3 DNA sequence: TGTGCCAGCAGAGCAGGGGGGTGGGCCTACAATGAGCAGTTCTTC. Translation gives CASRAGGWAYNEQFF.

The chain combines TRBV7-2 with TRBJ2-1, with a tentative D call TRBD2 (5 bases). The CDR3 has 16 amino acids. The V gene lost 1 base and the J gene lost 8 bases, with 18 bases spanning the gap. The germline CDR1 and CDR2 sequences are SGHTA and FQGNSA. CDR3 sequence (DNA): TGTGCCAGCAGCTTAGGAGGGCCTAACATGCCCTATGAGCAGTTCTTC. It specifies CASSLGGPNMPYEQFF.

The rearrangement links TRBV28 to TRBJ2-4; maybe TRBD1 (6 bases). Per the germline V gene, CDR1 is MDHEN and CDR2 is SYDVKM. The CDR3 is 16 amino acids. The germline V and J ends were trimmed by 2 bases and 2 bases, with 13 bases remaining between them. The CDR3 loop is CASSLISQGTKNIQYF. In DNA form, the CDR3 reads TGTGCCAGCAGTTTAATATCACAGGGAACCAAAAACATTCAGTACTTC.

The count of this clone is one. This rearrangement joins TRBV2 to TRBJ1-2, with D perhaps matching TRBD1 (6 bases). Looked up from germline, CDR1 is SNHLY and CDR2 is FYNNEI. V lost 10 bases and J 2 bases, leaving 14 bases between the germline ends. The CDR3 is 13 amino acids. CDR3: CATRGRGNYGYTF. The CDR3 DNA is TGTGCCACACGGGGCAGGGGAAACTATGGCTACACCTTC.

This clone came up a few times. This chain uses TRBV15 with TRBJ1-4; the match to TRBD1 covers 9 bases. With 0 bases clipped from V and 6 bases from J, the junction kept 5 bases outside the gene matches. The CDR3 loop spans 16 amino acids. Germline V gene data show CDR1 as LNHNV and CDR2 as YYDKDF (reference sequence). The chain's CDR3 is CATSRDRGTGYEKLFF. Here the CDR3 DNA reads TGTGCCACCAGCAGAGATAGGGGGACAGGGTATGAAAAACTGTTTTTT.

This clone was observed a single time. The chain is built from TRBV23-1 and TRBJ1-1, with 7 bases aligning to TRBD1. TRBV23-1 is marked as an open reading frame, function uncertain. Trimming cost V 7 bases and J 1 base; bases outside gene matches: 12. The CDR3 covers 16 residues. CDR3 amino acids: CASKTGLKKRNTEAFF. The CDR3 coding sequence is TGCGCCAGCAAGACAGGGCTAAAAAAAAGGAACACTGAAGCTTTCTTT.

The rearrangement uses TRBV19 and TRBJ2-1; the match to TRBD2 covers 13 bases. The CDR3 runs 14 residues. The germline gives CDR1 LNHDA, CDR2 SQIVND (reference sequence). V was pared by 7 bases and J by 10 bases, with 7 bases of the junction left unmatched. DNA for the CDR3: TGTGCCAGTAAAACTAGCGGGGGGGCATTCGAGCAGTTCTTC. Protein: CASKTSGGAFEQFF.

This chain connects TRBV9 to TRBJ1-3; 8 bases map to TRBD1. V lost 3 bases to trimming and J lost 0 bases; unmatched junction nucleotides: 8. The CDR3 spans 17 residues. Germline CDR1 SGDLS, CDR2 YYNGEE. The CDR3 spells CASSGPGGFPSGNTIYF. The DNA for the CDR3 is TGTGCCAGCAGCGGTCCAGGGGGCTTTCCCTCTGGAAACACCATATATTTT.

The V and J genes are TRBV4-1 and TRBJ1-2; D is uncertain. The CDR3 runs to 15 residues. Trimming stripped 0 bases from V and 4 bases from J, with 12 bases between. The germline V gene encodes CDR1 MGHRA and CDR2 YSYEKL. CDR3 sequence: CASSQDRGDPYGYTF. As DNA, the CDR3 is TGCGCCAGCAGCCAAGATCGCGGTGACCCCTATGGCTACACCTTC.

This clone occurred once. The V call is TRBV5-1, the J call TRBJ2-5, with D possibly TRBD2 on 5 matching bases. Trimming cost V 4 bases and J 5 bases, with 18 bases left between them. Germline lookup yields CDR1 SGHRS and CDR2 YFSETQ. The CDR3 runs 15 residues. In DNA, the CDR3 is TGCGCCAGCAGCCCCCACGGGGAAGTTGGGGAGACCCAGTACTTC. Protein: CASSPHGEVGETQYF.

This sequence joins TRBV15 and TRBJ2-3, with 7 bases lining up with TRBD1. The CDR3 consists of 16 residues. The V gene's germline CDR1 is LNHNV and CDR2 YYDKDF (reference sequence). The V segment lost 1 base and the J segment 7 bases; nucleotides outside the gene matches: 11. CDR3 protein: CATSRGGTALWNTQYF. CDR3 DNA sequence: TGTGCCACCAGCAGAGGAGGGACAGCCCTCTGGAATACGCAGTATTTT.

The CDR3 region has the DNA TGTGCCAGCAGCGTAGCTTTATTTACTGAAGCTTTCTTT. Translation gives CASSVALFTEAFF. This rearrangement joins TRBV9 to TRBJ1-1; D gene unclear. Trimming stripped 0 bases from V and 5 bases from J, with 8 bases between. Germline CDR1 SGDLS, CDR2 YYNGEE. The CDR3 sequence is 13 residues long.

CDR3 nucleotide sequence: TGCAGCGTTGTAATCAGGACAGGGGAGAACACCGGGGAGCTGTTTTTT. Its translation: CSVVIRTGENTGELFF. The chain uses TRBV29-1 and TRBJ2-2, with 9 bases fitting TRBD1. Germline values: CDR1 SQVTM, CDR2 ANQGSEA. The junction had 7 bases not matched to a gene; V was cut back by 4 bases and J by 1 base. The CDR3 has 16 amino acids.

This clone was seen a single time. V is TRBV5-6 and J is TRBJ2-5; D may be TRBD2 (6 bases). Trimming removed 2 bases at V and 2 bases at J, with 10 bases between. Germline V CDR1 and CDR2: SGHDT, YYEEEE. This CDR3 has 14 residues. CDR3 sequence (DNA): TGTGCCAGCAGCTTACCGGCGGGACAAGAGACCCAGTACTTC. Protein product: CASSLPAGQETQYF.